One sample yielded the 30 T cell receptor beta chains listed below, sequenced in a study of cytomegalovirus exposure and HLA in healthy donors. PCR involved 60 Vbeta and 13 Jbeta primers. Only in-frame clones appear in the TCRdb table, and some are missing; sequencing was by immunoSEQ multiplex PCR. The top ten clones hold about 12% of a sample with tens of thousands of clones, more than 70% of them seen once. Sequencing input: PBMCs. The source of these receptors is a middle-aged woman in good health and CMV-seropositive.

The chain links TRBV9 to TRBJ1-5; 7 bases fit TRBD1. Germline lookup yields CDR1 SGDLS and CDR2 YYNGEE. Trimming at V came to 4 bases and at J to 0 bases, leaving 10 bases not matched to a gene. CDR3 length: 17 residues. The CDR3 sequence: CASSPYRDSYSNQPQHF. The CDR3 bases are TGTGCCAGCAGCCCGTACCGGGACAGCTATAGCAATCAGCCCCAGCATTTT.

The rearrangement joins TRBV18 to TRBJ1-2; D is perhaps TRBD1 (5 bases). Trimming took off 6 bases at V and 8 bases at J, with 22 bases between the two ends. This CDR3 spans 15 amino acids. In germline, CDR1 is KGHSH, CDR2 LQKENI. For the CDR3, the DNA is TGTGCCAGCTCGGACCTCTTGGGACCGGGGGGAGGCTACACCTTC. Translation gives CASSDLLGPGGGYTF.

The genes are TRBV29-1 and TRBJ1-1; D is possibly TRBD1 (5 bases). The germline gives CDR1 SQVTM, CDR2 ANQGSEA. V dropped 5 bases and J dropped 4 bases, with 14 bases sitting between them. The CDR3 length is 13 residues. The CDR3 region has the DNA TGCAGCGTTTATTCAGGGTCCTCCACTGAAGCTTTCTTT. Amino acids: CSVYSGSSTEAFF.

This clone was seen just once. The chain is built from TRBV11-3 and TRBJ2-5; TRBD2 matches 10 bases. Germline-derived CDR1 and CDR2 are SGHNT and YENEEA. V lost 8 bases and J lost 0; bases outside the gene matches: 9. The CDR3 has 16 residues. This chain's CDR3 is CASRNSGGKYQETQYF. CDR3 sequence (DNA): TGTGCCAGCCGAAATAGCGGGGGGAAGTACCAAGAGACCCAGTACTTC.

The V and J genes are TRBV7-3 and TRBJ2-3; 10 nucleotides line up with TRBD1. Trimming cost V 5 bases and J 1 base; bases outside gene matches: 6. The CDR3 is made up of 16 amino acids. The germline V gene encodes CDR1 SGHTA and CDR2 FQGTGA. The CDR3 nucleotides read TGTGCCAGCAGCGTAGTAGGGACAGGGGGCACAGATACGCAGTATTTT. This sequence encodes CASSVVGTGGTDTQYF.

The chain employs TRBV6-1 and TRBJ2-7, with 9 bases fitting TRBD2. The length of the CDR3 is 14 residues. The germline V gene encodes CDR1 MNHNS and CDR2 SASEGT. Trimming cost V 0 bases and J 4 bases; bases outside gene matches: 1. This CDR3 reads CASSEALAGYEQYF. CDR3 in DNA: TGTGCCAGCAGTGAAGCGCTAGCGGGGTACGAGCAGTACTTC.

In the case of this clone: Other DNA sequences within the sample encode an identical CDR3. CDR3 residues: CASSYSKEEAFF. The CDR3 DNA reads as TGTGCCAGCAGTTACTCAAAGGAGGAGGCCTTCTTT. The chain couples TRBV6-6 to TRBJ1-1; no definite D call. Germline CDR1 reads MNHNY; CDR2 reads SVGAGI (reference sequence). V was cut by 0 bases and J by 14 bases, with 13 bases left in between. The CDR3 runs to 12 residues.

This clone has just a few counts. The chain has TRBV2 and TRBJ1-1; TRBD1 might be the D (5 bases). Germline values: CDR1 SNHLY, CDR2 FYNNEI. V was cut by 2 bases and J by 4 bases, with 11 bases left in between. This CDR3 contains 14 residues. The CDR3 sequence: CASSEQGSGTEAFF. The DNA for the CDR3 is TGTGCCAGCAGTGAACAGGGTTCTGGCACTGAAGCTTTCTTT.

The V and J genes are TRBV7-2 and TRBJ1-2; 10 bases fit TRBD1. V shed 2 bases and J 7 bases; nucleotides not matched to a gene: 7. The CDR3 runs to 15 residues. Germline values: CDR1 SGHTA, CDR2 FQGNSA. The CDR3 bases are TGTGCCAGCAGCTTAATAGGGACAGGGGATGTTGGCTACACCTTC. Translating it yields CASSLIGTGDVGYTF.

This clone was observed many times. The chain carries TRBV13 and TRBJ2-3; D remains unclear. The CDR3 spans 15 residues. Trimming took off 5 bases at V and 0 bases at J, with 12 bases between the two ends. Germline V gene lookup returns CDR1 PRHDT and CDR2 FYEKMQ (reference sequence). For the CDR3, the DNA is TGTGCCAGCAGCCCCGCGGAAGGTAGCACAGATACGCAGTATTTT. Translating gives CASSPAEGSTDTQYF.

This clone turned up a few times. The CDR3 reads CASSISGFMNTEAFF. As DNA, the CDR3 is TGTGCCAGCAGCATAAGCGGGTTCATGAACACTGAAGCTTTCTTT. The gene calls are TRBV11-2 and TRBJ1-1, with D unresolved. The CDR3 extends over 15 amino acids. V was trimmed by 5 bases and J by 0 bases, leaving 13 bases between them. Germline-derived CDR1 and CDR2 are SGHAT and FQNNGV.

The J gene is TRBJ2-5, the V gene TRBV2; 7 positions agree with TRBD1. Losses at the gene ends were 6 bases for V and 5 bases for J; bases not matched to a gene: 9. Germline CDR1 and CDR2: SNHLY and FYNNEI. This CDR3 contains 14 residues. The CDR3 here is CASSYSTGRETQYF. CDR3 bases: TGTGCCAGCAGCTACTCGACAGGGCGTGAGACCCAGTACTTC.

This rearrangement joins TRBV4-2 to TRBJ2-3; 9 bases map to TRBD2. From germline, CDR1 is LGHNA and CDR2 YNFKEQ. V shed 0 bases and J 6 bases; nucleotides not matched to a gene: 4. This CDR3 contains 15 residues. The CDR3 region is CASSQDNSGGDTQYF. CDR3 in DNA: TGTGCCAGCAGCCAAGATAACAGCGGGGGGGATACGCAGTATTTT.

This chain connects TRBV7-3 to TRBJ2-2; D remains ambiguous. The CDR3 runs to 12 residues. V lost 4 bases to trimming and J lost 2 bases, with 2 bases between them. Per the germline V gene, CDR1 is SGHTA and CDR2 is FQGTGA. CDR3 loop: CASSSNTGELFF. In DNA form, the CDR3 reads TGTGCCAGCAGCTCTAACACCGGGGAGCTGTTTTTT.

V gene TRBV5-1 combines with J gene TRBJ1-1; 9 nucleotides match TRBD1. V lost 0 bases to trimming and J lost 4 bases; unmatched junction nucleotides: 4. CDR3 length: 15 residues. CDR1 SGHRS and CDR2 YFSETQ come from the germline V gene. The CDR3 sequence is CASSLEGTGSTEAFF. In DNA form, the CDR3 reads TGCGCCAGCAGCTTGGAAGGGACAGGGAGCACTGAAGCTTTCTTT.

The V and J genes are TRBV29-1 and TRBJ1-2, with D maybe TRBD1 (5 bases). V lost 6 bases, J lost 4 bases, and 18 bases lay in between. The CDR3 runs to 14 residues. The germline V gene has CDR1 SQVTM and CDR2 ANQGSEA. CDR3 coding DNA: TGCAGCGTCTCACGACAGTCCCCGACCTATGGCTACACCTTC. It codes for CSVSRQSPTYGYTF.

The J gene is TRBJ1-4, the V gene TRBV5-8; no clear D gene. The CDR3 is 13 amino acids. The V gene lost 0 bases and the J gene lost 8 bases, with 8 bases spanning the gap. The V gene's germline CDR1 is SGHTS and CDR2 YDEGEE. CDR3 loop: CASSLGGQEKLFF. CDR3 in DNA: TGTGCCAGCAGCTTGGGCGGGCAAGAAAAACTGTTTTTT.

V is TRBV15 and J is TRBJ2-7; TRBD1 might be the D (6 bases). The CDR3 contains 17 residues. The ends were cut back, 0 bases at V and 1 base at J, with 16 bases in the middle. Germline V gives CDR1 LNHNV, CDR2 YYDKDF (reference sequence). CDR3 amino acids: CATSRDRGRGFSYEQYF. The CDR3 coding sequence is TGTGCCACCAGCAGAGATCGAGGCAGGGGTTTTTCCTACGAGCAGTACTTC.

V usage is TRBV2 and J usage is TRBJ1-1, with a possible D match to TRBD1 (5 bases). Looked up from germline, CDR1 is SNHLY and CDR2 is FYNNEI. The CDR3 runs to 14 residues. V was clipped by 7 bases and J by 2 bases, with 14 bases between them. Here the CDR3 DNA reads TGTGCCAGCAATACCCTGACAGCTAACACTGAAGCTTTCTTT. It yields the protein CASNTLTANTEAFF.

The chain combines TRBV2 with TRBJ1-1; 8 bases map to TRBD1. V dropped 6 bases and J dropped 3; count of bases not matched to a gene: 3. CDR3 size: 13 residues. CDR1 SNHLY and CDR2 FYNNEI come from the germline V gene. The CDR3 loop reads CASRPDRDTEAFF. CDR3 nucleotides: TGTGCCAGCAGGCCGGACAGGGACACTGAAGCTTTCTTT.

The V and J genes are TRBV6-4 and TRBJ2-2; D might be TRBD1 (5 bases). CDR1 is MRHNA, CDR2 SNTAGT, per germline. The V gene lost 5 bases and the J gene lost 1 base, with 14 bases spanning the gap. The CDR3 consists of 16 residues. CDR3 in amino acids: CASSRSPGQNTGELFF. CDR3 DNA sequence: TGTGCCAGCAGTCGGTCCCCAGGGCAGAACACCGGGGAGCTGTTTTTT.

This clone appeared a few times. The CDR3 DNA reads as TGTGCCAGCAGCCAGACGGGTTTCGGGTCACCCCTCCACTTT. Translation gives CASSQTGFGSPLHF. This chain uses TRBV7-6 with TRBJ1-6; D remains ambiguous. In germline, CDR1 is SGHVS, CDR2 FNYEAQ. Trimming cost V 5 bases and J 10 bases, with 15 bases left between them. The CDR3 is 14 residues long.

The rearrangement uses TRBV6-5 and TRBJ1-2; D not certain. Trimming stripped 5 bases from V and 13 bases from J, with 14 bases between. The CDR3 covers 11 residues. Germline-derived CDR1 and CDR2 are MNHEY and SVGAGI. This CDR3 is CASSETSSATF. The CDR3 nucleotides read TGTGCCAGCAGTGAAACATCTTCTGCCACCTTC.

The CDR3 spells CAWSVRRENTIYF. The CDR3, as DNA: TGTGCCTGGAGTGTACGGCGGGAAAACACCATATATTTT. The rearrangement links TRBV30 to TRBJ1-3; D not resolved. This CDR3 has 13 amino acids. V dropped 0 bases and J dropped 6 bases, with 9 bases sitting between them. Germline V gene sequence: CDR1 GTSNPN, CDR2 SVGIG (reference sequence).

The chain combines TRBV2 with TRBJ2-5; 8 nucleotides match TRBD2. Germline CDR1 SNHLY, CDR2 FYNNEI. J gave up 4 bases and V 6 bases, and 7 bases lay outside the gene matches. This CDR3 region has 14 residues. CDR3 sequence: CASRSGGALETQYF. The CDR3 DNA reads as TGTGCCAGCAGGTCCGGGGGGGCCTTAGAGACCCAGTACTTC.

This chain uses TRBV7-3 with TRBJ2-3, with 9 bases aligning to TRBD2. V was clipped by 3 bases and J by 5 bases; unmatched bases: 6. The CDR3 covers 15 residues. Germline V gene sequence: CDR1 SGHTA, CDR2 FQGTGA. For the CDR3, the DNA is TGTGCCAGCAGCTTCGCGGGGGGGCTTTTAGATACGCAGTATTTT. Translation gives CASSFAGGLLDTQYF. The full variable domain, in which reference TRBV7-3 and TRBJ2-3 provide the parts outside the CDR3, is GAGVSQTPSNKVTEKGKYVELRCDPISGHTALYWYRQSLGQGPEFLIYFQGTGAADDSGLPNDRFFAVRPEGSVSTLKIQRTERGDSAVYLCASSFAGGLLDTQYFGPGTRLTVL.

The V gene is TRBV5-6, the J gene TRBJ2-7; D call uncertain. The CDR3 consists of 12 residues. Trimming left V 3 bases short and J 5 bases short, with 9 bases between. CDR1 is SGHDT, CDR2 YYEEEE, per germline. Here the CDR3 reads CASSSLLDEQYF. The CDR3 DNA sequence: TGTGCCAGCAGCTCTCTCCTTGACGAGCAGTACTTC. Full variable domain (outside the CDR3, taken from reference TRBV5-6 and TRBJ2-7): DAGVTQSPTHLIKTRGQQVTLRCSPKSGHDTVSWYQQALGQGPQFIFQYYEEEERQRGNFPDRFSGHQFPNYSSELNVNALLLGDSALYLCASSSLLDEQYFGPGTRLTVT.

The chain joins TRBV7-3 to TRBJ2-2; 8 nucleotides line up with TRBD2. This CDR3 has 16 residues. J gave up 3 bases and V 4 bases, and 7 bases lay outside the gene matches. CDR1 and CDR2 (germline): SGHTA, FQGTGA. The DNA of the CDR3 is TGTGCCAGCAGCTCCTCCGGGGGGGCCCACACCGGGGAGCTGTTTTTT. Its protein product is CASSSSGGAHTGELFF.

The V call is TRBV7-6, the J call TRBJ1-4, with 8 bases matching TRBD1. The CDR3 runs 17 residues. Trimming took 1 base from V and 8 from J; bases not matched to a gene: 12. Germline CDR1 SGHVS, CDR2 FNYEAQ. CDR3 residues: CASSLGQIRGRIEKLFF. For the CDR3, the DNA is TGTGCCAGCAGCTTAGGACAAATCAGGGGGCGCATCGAAAAACTGTTTTTT.

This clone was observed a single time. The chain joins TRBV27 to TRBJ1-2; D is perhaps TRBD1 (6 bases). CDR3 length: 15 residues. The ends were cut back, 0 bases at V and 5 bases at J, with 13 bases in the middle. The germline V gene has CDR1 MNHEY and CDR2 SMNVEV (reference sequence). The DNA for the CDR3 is TGTGCCAGCAGTTTATCAGGGGGATTTGGTTATGGCTACACCTTC. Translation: CASSLSGGFGYGYTF.